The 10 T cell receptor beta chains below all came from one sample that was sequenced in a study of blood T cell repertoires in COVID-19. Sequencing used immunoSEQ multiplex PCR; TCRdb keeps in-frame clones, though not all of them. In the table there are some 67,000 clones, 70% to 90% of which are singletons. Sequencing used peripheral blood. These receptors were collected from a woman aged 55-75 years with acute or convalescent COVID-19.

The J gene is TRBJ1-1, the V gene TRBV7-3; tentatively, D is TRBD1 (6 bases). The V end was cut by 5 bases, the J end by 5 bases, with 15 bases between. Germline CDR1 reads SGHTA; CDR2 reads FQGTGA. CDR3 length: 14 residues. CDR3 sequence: CASSNRAARTEAFF. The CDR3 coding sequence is TGTGCCAGCAGCAACAGGGCCGCGAGAACTGAAGCTTTCTTT.

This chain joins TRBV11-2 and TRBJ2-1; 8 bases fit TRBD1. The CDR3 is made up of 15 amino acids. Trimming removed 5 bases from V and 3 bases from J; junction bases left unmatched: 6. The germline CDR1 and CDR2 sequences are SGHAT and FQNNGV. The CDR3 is CASSRRGQDYNEQFF. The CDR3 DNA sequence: TGTGCCAGCAGCCGAAGGGGACAGGACTACAATGAGCAGTTCTTC.

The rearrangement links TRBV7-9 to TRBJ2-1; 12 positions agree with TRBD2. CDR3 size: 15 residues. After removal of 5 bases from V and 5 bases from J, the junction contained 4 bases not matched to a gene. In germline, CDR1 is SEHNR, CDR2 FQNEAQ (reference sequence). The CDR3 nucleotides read TGTGCCAGCAGCCCTCTAGCGGGAGGGGACAATGAGCAGTTCTTC. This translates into CASSPLAGGDNEQFF.

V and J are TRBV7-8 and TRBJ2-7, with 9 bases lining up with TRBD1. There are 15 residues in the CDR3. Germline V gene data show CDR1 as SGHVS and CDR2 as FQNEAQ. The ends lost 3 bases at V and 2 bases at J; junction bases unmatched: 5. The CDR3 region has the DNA TGTGCCAGCAGCTTCTCCGGGACAGGGACCTACGAGCAGTACGTC. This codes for CASSFSGTGTYEQYV.

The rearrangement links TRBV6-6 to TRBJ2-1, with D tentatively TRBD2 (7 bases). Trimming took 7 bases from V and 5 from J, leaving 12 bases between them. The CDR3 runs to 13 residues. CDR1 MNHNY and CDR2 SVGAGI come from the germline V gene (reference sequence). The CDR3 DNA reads TGTGCCAGCAAGAGGGGGGGAAACAATGAGCAGTTCTTC. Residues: CASKRGGNNEQFF.

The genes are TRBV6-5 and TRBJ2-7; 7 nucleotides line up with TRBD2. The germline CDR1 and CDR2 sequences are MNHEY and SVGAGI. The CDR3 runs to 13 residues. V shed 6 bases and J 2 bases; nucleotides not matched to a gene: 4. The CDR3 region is CASSRAGTYEQYV. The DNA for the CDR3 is TGTGCCAGCAGCCGAGCGGGAACCTACGAGCAGTACGTC.

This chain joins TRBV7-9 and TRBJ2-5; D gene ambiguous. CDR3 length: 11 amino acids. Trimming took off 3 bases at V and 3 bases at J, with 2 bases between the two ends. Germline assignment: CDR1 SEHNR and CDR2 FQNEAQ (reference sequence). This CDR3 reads CASSFKETQYF. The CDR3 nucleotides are TGTGCCAGCAGCTTTAAAGAGACCCAGTACTTC.

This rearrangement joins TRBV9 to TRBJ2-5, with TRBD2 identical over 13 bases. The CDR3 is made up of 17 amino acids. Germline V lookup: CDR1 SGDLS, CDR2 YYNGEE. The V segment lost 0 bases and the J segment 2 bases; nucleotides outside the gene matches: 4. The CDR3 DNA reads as TGTGCCAGCAGCGTAGCCACTAGCGGGGGGGGTCAAGAGACCCAGTACTTC. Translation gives CASSVATSGGGQETQYF.

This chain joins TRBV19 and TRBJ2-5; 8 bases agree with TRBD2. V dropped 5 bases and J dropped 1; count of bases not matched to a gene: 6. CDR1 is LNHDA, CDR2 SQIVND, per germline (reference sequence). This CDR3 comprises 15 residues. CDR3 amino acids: CASSPTSVSQETQYF. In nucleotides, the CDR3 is TGTGCCAGTAGTCCGACTAGCGTGTCCCAAGAGACCCAGTACTTC. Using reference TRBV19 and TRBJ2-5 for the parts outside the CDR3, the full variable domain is DGGITQSPKYLFRKEGQNVTLSCEQNLNHDAMYWYRQDPGQGLRLIYYSQIVNDFQKGDIAEGYSVSREKKESFPLTVTSAQKNPTAFYLCASSPTSVSQETQYFGPGTRLLVL.

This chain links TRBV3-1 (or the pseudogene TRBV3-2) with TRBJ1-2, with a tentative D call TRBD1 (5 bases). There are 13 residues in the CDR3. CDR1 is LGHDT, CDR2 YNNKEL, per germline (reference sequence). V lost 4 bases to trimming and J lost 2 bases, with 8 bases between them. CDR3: CASSRAGNYGYTF. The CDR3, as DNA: TGTGCCAGCAGCCGGGCAGGGAACTATGGCTACACCTTC.